This T cell receptor beta chain was identified in a study of monozygotic twins with inflammatory bowel disease. Total RNA isolation used whole blood (no T cell sorting was performed). Each sample's cDNA came from eight separate reactions. TCRdb re-called the 5' RACE reads and shows each CDR3 protein once, DNA omitted. The sample totals about 450,000 distinct CDR3 sequences. Study-level findings and limits: TCRbeta inverse Simpson diversity was decreased in IBD patients versus healthy co-twins. Versus healthy twins, IBD patients showed fewer clonotypes shared with others, especially with disease activity.

To note about this clonotype: Its antigen is currently unknown.

Looked up from germline, CDR1 is MNHEY and CDR2 is SVGAGI. The CDR3 loop spans 11 amino acids. The receptor comes from a human donor with ulcerative colitis or Crohn's disease, or a healthy co-twin of an affected twin (not recorded which). The specimen sequenced was blood. The V call is TRBV6-5, the J call TRBJ1-2. CDR3 sequence: CASSYAGGYTF.